This note documents a single TCR beta chain sequence. Clones were read by immunoSEQ multiplex PCR, and TCRdb kept only the in-frame ones, dropping some. There are under 250,000 clones in the sample; more than 70% occur only once, and about 6.7% lies in the top ten. The data belong to a study of blood T cell repertoires in COVID-19. Background on the study: T cells, B-cell-depleted T cells, or PBMCs supplied cDNA or gDNA.

This clonotype was obtained from a woman in her twenties or thirties with COVID-19, enrolled during active disease. The specimen sequenced was peripheral blood.

The CDR3: CASSFLETPHRPDTQYF. The CDR3 region has the DNA TGTGCCAGCAGTTTCTTGGAGACGCCGCATCGTCCAGATACGCAGTATTTT. V is TRBV28 and J is TRBJ2-3; D is unresolved. V dropped 3 bases and J dropped 4 bases, with 20 bases sitting between them. In germline, CDR1 is MDHEN, CDR2 SYDVKM. The CDR3 is 17 residues long.